Listed below are T cell receptor beta chains from one sample, sequenced in a study of cytomegalovirus exposure and HLA in healthy donors. Sequenced by immunoSEQ multiplex PCR; TCRdb stores in-frame clones only, minus some. The sample's table shows under 50,000 clones. Sequencing was done on a sample of PBMCs. The source of these receptors is a male donor in good health and CMV-seronegative. Both conserved end residues are part of each CDR3. The D gene is left open where the match is weak.

d_call j_call v_call cdr3_nt cdr3_aa
NA TRBJ1-1 TRBV11-3 TGTGCCACCCGGGCAGGGATGAACACTGAAGCTTTCTTT CATRAGMNTEAFF
NA TRBJ2-7 TRBV16 TGTGCCAGCAGCCACCGCAGGGTCTACGAGCAGTACTTC CASSHRRVYEQYF
TRBD1 TRBJ1-6 TRBV11-2 TGTGCCAGCAGCCCGGGACAGGGGTATTCACCCCTCCACTTT CASSPGQGYSPLHF
TRBD1 TRBJ2-5 TRBV4-1 TGCGCCAGCAGCCAAGTTTGGGGACAGGATGGAGAGACCCAGTACTTC CASSQVWGQDGETQYF
NA TRBJ2-3 TRBV11-2 TGTGCCAGCAGCTCCGCAGGGTTCTGGGGCACAGATACGCAGTATTTT CASSSAGFWGTDTQYF
NA TRBJ2-7 TRBV5-6 TGTGCCAGCAGCTTGGCGTCTTCCTACGAGCAGTACTTC CASSLASSYEQYF
NA TRBJ1-2 TRBV6-6 TGTGCCGCCATACCGGGGGGCGTATCGCATGGCTACACCTTC CAAIPGGVSHGYTF
NA TRBJ1-2 TRBV28 TGTGCCAGCACCCACCCAGGAGGCCGTAACTATGGCTACACCTTC CASTHPGGRNYGYTF
NA TRBJ2-1 TRBV29-1 TGCAGCGTGGTGACTCCTATCGAGACCAATGAGCAGTTCTTC CSVVTPIETNEQFF
NA TRBJ2-2 TRBV6-5 TGTGCCAGCAGGAGGGAAGAGGCCGGGGAGCTGTTTTTT CASRREEAGELFF
NA TRBJ2-6 TRBV6-1 TGTGCCAGCAGTGCGCTCGCGGACAGAGTAAGGAGCTCTGGGGCCAACGTCCTGACTTTC CASSALADRVRSSGANVLTF
TRBD1 TRBJ1-5 TRBV2 TGTGCCAGCAGGAAACAGGGGCCCGTAGATCAGCCCCAGCATTTT CASRKQGPVDQPQHF
NA TRBJ2-5 TRBV6-5 TGTGTCTTGGGGCAGGGCAGAGAGACCCAGTACTTC CVLGQGRETQYF
TRBD1 TRBJ1-2 TRBV7-9 TGTGCCAGCAGCCTAGGGGGCGCGGCACGGGACTATGGCTACACCTTC CASSLGGAARDYGYTF
NA TRBJ2-7 TRBV29-1 TGCAGCGTTGAAAAACAGGCACCACCCTACGAGCAGTACTTC CSVEKQAPPYEQYF
NA TRBJ2-4 TRBV5-1 TGCGCCAGCAGCGTCAGGCCTGGTATAACGGACATTCAGTACTTC CASSVRPGITDIQYF
NA TRBJ1-5 TRBV6-5 TGTGCCAGCAGTTCCCAGGGTAGTAATCAGCCCCAGCATTTT CASSSQGSNQPQHF
NA TRBJ2-7 TRBV7-2 TGTGCCAGCAGCTTAAACGGGGGGCCCGGCGACGAGCAGTACTTC CASSLNGGPGDEQYF
NA TRBJ2-1 TRBV6-1 TGTGCCATCTCAGGGGTCACCTACAATGAGCAGTTCTTC CAISGVTYNEQFF
TRBD2 TRBJ2-2 TRBV29-1 TGCAGCGTAAGCGGGGGGCCCTCCTTAATAAACACCGGGGAGCTGTTTTTT CSVSGGPSLINTGELFF
NA TRBJ2-5 TRBV5-1 TGCGCCAGCCGGGGACTTACAGAGACCCAGTACTTC CASRGLTETQYF
NA TRBJ2-1 TRBV4-1 TGCGCCAGCAGCCAGCCGACCAGGGGCAATGAGCAGTTCTTC CASSQPTRGNEQFF
TRBD1 TRBJ1-2 TRBV28 TGTGCCAGCAGGAGTATGGTCGGACAGGGTGTCTATGGCTACACCTTC CASRSMVGQGVYGYTF
NA TRBJ1-1 TRBV27 TGTGCCAGCAGTTACCCGGGACACAACACTGAAGCTTTCTTT CASSYPGHNTEAFF
NA TRBJ1-1 TRBV7-2 TGTGCCAGCAGCTGGCAGGGATACACTGAAGCTTTCTTT CASSWQGYTEAFF
TRBD2 TRBJ2-7 TRBV19 TGTGCCAGTAGTATAGTTGCGGGGGGGCGGAACGAGCAGTACTTC CASSIVAGGRNEQYF
NA TRBJ2-6 TRBV6-6 TGTGCCAGCAGTTACGGGGAGACTGGGGCCAACGTCCTGACTTTC CASSYGETGANVLTF